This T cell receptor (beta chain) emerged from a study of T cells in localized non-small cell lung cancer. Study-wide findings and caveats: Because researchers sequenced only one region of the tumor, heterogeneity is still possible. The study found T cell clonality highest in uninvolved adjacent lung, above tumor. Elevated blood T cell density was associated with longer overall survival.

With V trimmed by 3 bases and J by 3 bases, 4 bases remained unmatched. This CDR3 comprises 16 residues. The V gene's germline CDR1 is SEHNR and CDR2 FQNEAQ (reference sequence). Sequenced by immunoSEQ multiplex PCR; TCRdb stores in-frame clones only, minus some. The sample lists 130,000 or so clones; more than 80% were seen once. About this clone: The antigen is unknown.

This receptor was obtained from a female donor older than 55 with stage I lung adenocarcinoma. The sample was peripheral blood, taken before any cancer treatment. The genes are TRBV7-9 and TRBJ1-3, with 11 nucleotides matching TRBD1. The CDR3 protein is CASSFGTGGGGNTIYF. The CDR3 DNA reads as TGTGCCAGCAGCTTCGGGACAGGGGGTGGTGGAAACACCATATATTTT.